The following is a T cell receptor (beta chain) sequence with its context. This sample stems from a study of blood T cell repertoires in COVID-19. About the research overall: COVID-19 samples from acute and convalescent phases originated in the United States, Italy and Spain. T cells, B-cell-depleted T cells, or PBMCs supplied cDNA or gDNA.

Authors' processing steps: Reference gene primers were amplified, and this amplification served to estimate nucleated cell counts. Data came from immunoSEQ multiplex PCR; TCRdb stores just in-frame clones and leaves some out. That table supplies the V and J calls and clone size; D and trimming were determined from the DNA. The repertoire holds about 160,000 clones, with roughly 85% as singletons. In germline, CDR1 is MDHEN, CDR2 SYDVKM. The CDR3 contains 13 residues. Deletions cut 10 bases from V and 5 bases from J, with 14 bases between. The V gene is TRBV28, the J gene TRBJ1-4; possibly TRBD1 for D (6 bases). Sequenced: peripheral blood. This clonotype was obtained from a human donor with acute or convalescent COVID-19. The donor label of this sample is uncertain. This chain's CDR3 is CATLQGLNEKLFF. CDR3 bases: TGTGCCACACTACAGGGCCTGAATGAAAAACTGTTTTTT. The complete variable domain, with remaining parts taken from reference TRBV28 and TRBJ1-4, reads DVKVTQSSRYLVKRTGEKVFLECVQDMDHENMFWYRQDPGLGLRLIYFSYDVKMKEKGDIPEGYSVSREKKERFSLILESASTNQTSMYLCATLQGLNEKLFFGSGTQLSVL.